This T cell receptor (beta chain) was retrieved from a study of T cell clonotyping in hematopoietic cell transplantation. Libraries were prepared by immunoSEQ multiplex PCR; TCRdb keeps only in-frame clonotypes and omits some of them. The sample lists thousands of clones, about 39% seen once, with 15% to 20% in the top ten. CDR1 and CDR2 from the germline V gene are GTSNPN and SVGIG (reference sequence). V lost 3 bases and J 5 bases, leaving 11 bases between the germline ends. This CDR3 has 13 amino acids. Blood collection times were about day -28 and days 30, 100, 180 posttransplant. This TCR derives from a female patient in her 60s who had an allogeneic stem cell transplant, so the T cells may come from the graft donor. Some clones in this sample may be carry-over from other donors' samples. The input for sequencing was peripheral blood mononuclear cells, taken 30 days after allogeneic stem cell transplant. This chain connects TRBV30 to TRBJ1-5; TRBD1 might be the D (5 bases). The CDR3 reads CAWSKQVHQPQHF. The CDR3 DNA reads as TGTGCCTGGAGCAAACAGGTCCATCAGCCCCAGCATTTT.